The 32 T cell receptor beta chains given below trace back to one sample, sequenced in a study of CD8 T cells in ankylosing spondylitis. TCRdb recomputed calls from the 5' RACE reads with MiXCR, one row per CDR3 protein. The data contain 350,000 to 450,000 distinct CDR3 sequences, about 24% of them seen just once; the ten biggest clones take up 0.89%. Study-wide results and limits: A TCR beta motif made of several highly homologous variants seemed typical of ankylosing spondylitis blood.

These receptors' targets are unknown. Sequencing was done on a sample of blood, either unsorted or a sorted T cell fraction (not recorded which). The receptors were gathered from a male donor with ankylosing spondylitis.

This rearrangement joins TRBV4-1 to TRBJ2-2, with D possibly TRBD1 on 6 matching bases. Germline V gives CDR1 MGHRA, CDR2 YSYEKL. Trimming took off 2 bases at V and 7 bases at J, with 20 bases between the two ends. The CDR3 runs 17 residues. CDR3 coding DNA: TGCGCCAGCAGCCAACCCCCAAGGTCCGTAGGGGGCGGGGAGCTGTTTTTT. Its translation is CASSQPPRSVGGGELFF.

This clonotype was observed a few times. CDR3 bases: TGTGCCAGCAGCCCACGGACGCCTTCGGAGACCCAGTACTTC. Translated: CASSPRTPSETQYF. This sequence joins TRBV11-2 and TRBJ2-5; D call uncertain. Trimming pared 5 bases from V and 5 bases from J, leaving 15 bases between. The germline CDR1 and CDR2 sequences are SGHAT and FQNNGV. This CDR3 has 14 amino acids.

The chain employs TRBV4-2 and TRBJ2-5; the D is unclear. CDR3 length equals 14 residues. V lost 0 bases to trimming and J lost 4 bases, with 9 bases between them. Germline V gene data show CDR1 as LGHNA and CDR2 as YNFKEQ. The DNA for the CDR3 is TGTGCCAGCAGCCAAGAAGGCTACGGAGAGACCCAGTACTTC. Protein: CASSQEGYGETQYF.

This clonotype was observed a handful of times. J is TRBJ1-4 and V is TRBV7-9; a weak D match, TRBD1 (5 bases). CDR1 is SEHNR and CDR2 is FQNEAQ in the germline V gene (reference sequence). This CDR3 has 15 amino acids. V lost 2 bases, J lost 5 bases, and 12 bases lay in between. In nucleotides, the CDR3 is TGTGCCAGCAGCTTAATGGGGGAACCGAATGAAAAACTGTTTTTT. Translation: CASSLMGEPNEKLFF.

This clonotype has more than one count but fewer than ten. The gene calls are TRBV6-1 and TRBJ1-5; TRBD1 agrees at 7 bases. V lost 9 bases, J lost 6 bases, and 11 bases stayed unmatched. Looked up from germline, CDR1 is MNHNS and CDR2 is SASEGT. The CDR3 consists of 14 residues. The CDR3 nucleotides are TGTGCCAGGTTCCATAGACAGGGATCTCAGCCCCAGCATTTT. The encoded protein is CARFHRQGSQPQHF.

The chain uses TRBV7-2 and TRBJ2-1, with D perhaps matching TRBD1 (8 bases). The V end was cut by 6 bases, the J end by 4 bases, with 16 bases between. CDR1 is SGHTA, CDR2 FQGNSA, per germline. CDR3 length equals 15 residues. The CDR3 spells CASRTTGGVYNEQFF. CDR3 nucleotide sequence: TGTGCCAGCAGGACAACAGGGGGGGTTTACAATGAGCAGTTCTTC.

This clonotype has just a few counts. V is TRBV3-1 and J is TRBJ2-1, with 10 positions matching TRBD2. The V gene's germline CDR1 is LGHDT and CDR2 YNNKEL (reference sequence). This CDR3 has 16 amino acids. Germline trimming cut 7 bases from V and 7 bases from J; bases unmatched to any gene: 13. Written as DNA, the CDR3 is TGTGCCAGCACCCTCAGGCCTATAGCGGGAGGTAATGAGCAGTTCTTC. Its protein is CASTLRPIAGGNEQFF.

This clonotype was found many times. The rearrangement uses TRBV2 and TRBJ2-2; unclear D gene. Trimming pared 7 bases from V and 3 bases from J, leaving 6 bases between. The CDR3 has 12 amino acids. CDR1 and CDR2 from the germline V gene are SNHLY and FYNNEI. Here the CDR3 DNA reads TGTGCCAGCACCAGCGACACCGGGGAGCTGTTTTTT. Its protein is CASTSDTGELFF.

This clonotype was observed a handful of times. The V call is TRBV2, the J call TRBJ2-6, with 9 bases fitting TRBD1. Per germline, CDR1 SNHLY and CDR2 FYNNEI. V was pared by 6 bases and J by 0 bases, with 6 bases of the junction left unmatched. This CDR3 region has 17 residues. DNA of the CDR3: TGTGCCAGCAGACTAAGACAGGGGGGCTCTGGGGCCAACGTCCTGACTTTC. As protein: CASRLRQGGSGANVLTF.

The chain uses TRBV11-3 and TRBJ2-3; TRBD2 agrees at 7 bases. Germline CDR1 reads SGHNT; CDR2 reads YENEEA. V lost 8 bases to trimming and J lost 5 bases; unmatched junction nucleotides: 4. The CDR3 has 12 residues. The CDR3 sequence is CASGGEGDTQYF. The CDR3 region has the DNA TGTGCCAGCGGCGGGGAGGGAGATACGCAGTATTTT.

The chain combines TRBV5-1 with TRBJ2-1; maybe TRBD1 (6 bases). V dropped 1 base and J dropped 3 bases, with 11 bases sitting between them. From germline, CDR1 is SGHRS and CDR2 YFSETQ. CDR3 length: 15 amino acids. The CDR3 bases are TGCGCCAGCAGCTTGACGAGCAGGGGCTACAATGAGCAGTTCTTC. It codes for CASSLTSRGYNEQFF.

The V gene is TRBV20-1, the J gene TRBJ2-5; 9 bases match TRBD1. This CDR3 has 13 amino acids. Trimming at V came to 6 bases and at J to 1 base, leaving 3 bases not matched to a gene. Germline CDR1 DFQATT, CDR2 SNEGSKA (reference sequence). The CDR3 DNA follows: TGCAGTGCCCCGGGACAGGGCCAAGAGACCCAGTACTTC. Its protein product is CSAPGQGQETQYF.

The chain is built from TRBV24-1 and TRBJ2-1; D is possibly TRBD1 or TRBD2 (6 bases each). Germline CDR1 KGHDR, CDR2 SFDVKD. The V end was cut by 3 bases, the J end by 5 bases, with 19 bases between. The CDR3 contains 17 residues. The DNA for the CDR3 is TGTGCCACCAGTGATCCCCCGGGGGCTAGCGCACACAATGAGCAGTTCTTC. Translation gives CATSDPPGASAHNEQFF.

In this sample, this clonotype turned up a few times. The CDR3 spells CSGAGTGLYNEQFF. In nucleotides, the CDR3 is TGCAGCGGGGCCGGGACAGGATTGTACAATGAGCAGTTCTTC. The genes are TRBV29-1 and TRBJ2-1; 8 nucleotides agree with TRBD1. Germline CDR1 SQVTM, CDR2 ANQGSEA. There are 14 residues in the CDR3. The ends lost 7 bases at V and 4 bases at J; junction bases unmatched: 9.

The V gene is TRBV10-3, the J gene TRBJ2-5; 10 bases are a match to TRBD2. V lost 3 bases, J lost 3 bases, and 13 bases stayed unmatched. The CDR3 contains 18 residues. CDR1 and CDR2 (germline): ENHRY, SYGVKD. CDR3 sequence: CAISEPGKAGGPEETQYF. CDR3 sequence (DNA): TGTGCCATCAGTGAACCGGGAAAAGCGGGAGGGCCGGAAGAGACCCAGTACTTC.

This clonotype has only a few counts. This rearrangement joins TRBV27 to TRBJ1-1, with 9 bases matching TRBD1. The CDR3 runs to 13 residues. With 6 bases clipped from V and 5 bases from J, the junction kept 4 bases outside the gene matches. The germline CDR1 and CDR2 sequences are MNHEY and SMNVEV (reference sequence). The CDR3 DNA sequence: TGTGCCAGCAGAGGGACAGGGATGACTGAAGCTTTCTTT. As protein: CASRGTGMTEAFF.

This rearrangement joins TRBV7-9 to TRBJ2-1, with TRBD2 identical over 13 bases. V shed 5 bases, J shed 3 bases, and the junction held 7 bases outside the gene matches. CDR3 size: 17 residues. Germline CDR1 and CDR2: SEHNR and FQNEAQ (reference sequence). The CDR3 sequence: CASSPRTSGSLYNEQFF. In nucleotides, the CDR3 is TGTGCCAGCAGCCCGAGGACTAGCGGGAGTCTCTACAATGAGCAGTTCTTC.

The chain recombines TRBV19 with TRBJ1-6; D is unresolved. Trimming removed 6 bases at V and 8 bases at J, with 11 bases between. There are 13 residues in the CDR3. Germline CDR1 and CDR2: LNHDA and SQIVND (reference sequence). Here the CDR3 reads CASRGDGHSPLHF. The CDR3 DNA reads as TGTGCCAGTAGAGGAGACGGGCATTCACCCCTCCACTTT.

This clonotype was counted ten times or more. The V and J genes are TRBV11-2 and TRBJ2-1, with 9 positions matching TRBD2. The CDR3 extends over 15 amino acids. CDR1 and CDR2 from the germline V gene are SGHAT and FQNNGV. J gave up 1 base and V 5 bases, and 3 bases lay outside the gene matches. CDR3 sequence reads: CASSLLAGSYNEQFF. CDR3 bases: TGTGCCAGCAGCCTTCTAGCGGGGTCCTACAATGAGCAGTTCTTC.

This chain connects TRBV29-1 to TRBJ2-1; 8 positions match TRBD1. Trimming removed 1 base from V and 5 bases from J; junction bases left unmatched: 7. The CDR3 spans 15 residues. Germline V lookup: CDR1 SQVTM, CDR2 ANQGSEA. The CDR3 loop reads CSVEVGRTGNNEQFF. CDR3 nucleotides: TGCAGCGTTGAAGTAGGGCGGACAGGGAACAATGAGCAGTTCTTC.

The chain combines TRBV12-3 or TRBV12-4 with TRBJ1-5; D unclear. V was shortened by 4 bases and J by 7 bases, with 14 bases between the two germline ends. The CDR3 sequence is 14 residues long. The CDR3 DNA sequence: TGTGCCAGCAGTTCCCTTCTCGTCGAACAGCCCCAGCATTTT. It translates to CASSSLLVEQPQHF.

The gene calls are TRBV7-9 and TRBJ2-1; 9 bases are a match to TRBD1. Germline-derived CDR1 and CDR2 are SEHNR and FQNEAQ (reference sequence). With V trimmed by 3 bases and J by 4 bases, 4 bases remained unmatched. This CDR3 contains 15 residues. The CDR3 DNA follows: TGTGCCAGCAGCTTCGGGGACAGGGTATACAATGAGCAGTTCTTC. It encodes CASSFGDRVYNEQFF.

This clonotype was counted only a few times. The rearrangement links TRBV7-6 to TRBJ1-3; the D gene is possibly TRBD1 (5 bases). V was shortened by 0 bases and J by 2 bases, with 11 bases between the two germline ends. CDR3 length equals 16 residues. CDR1 is SGHVS, CDR2 FNYEAQ, per germline. CDR3 nucleotide sequence: TGTGCCAGCAGCTTAGCCCTGACAGCCGCTGGAAACACCATATATTTT. Its protein product is CASSLALTAAGNTIYF.

This chain joins TRBV5-6 and TRBJ2-1; 12 bases map to TRBD2. V lost 3 bases to trimming and J lost 5 bases; unmatched junction nucleotides: 3. This CDR3 is 15 amino acids long. Germline V CDR1 and CDR2: SGHDT, YYEEEE. For the CDR3, the DNA is TGTGCCAGCAGCTGGGGACTAGCGGGCGACAATGAGCAGTTCTTC. Translated, it gives CASSWGLAGDNEQFF.

There are many counts of this clonotype. This chain links TRBV5-1 with TRBJ2-7, with a possible D match to TRBD1 (5 bases). The CDR3 covers 15 residues. V gave up 0 bases and J gave up 0 bases, with 10 bases separating them. From germline, CDR1 is SGHRS and CDR2 YFSETQ. CDR3 nucleotide sequence: TGCGCCAGCAGCTTGGAAGGGGCGAGCTCCTACGAGCAGTACTTC. Amino acids: CASSLEGASSYEQYF. Full variable domain (rest looked up from reference TRBV5-1 and TRBJ2-7): KAGVTQTPRYLIKTRGQQVTLSCSPISGHRSVSWYQQTPGQGLQFLFEYFSETQRNKGNFPGRFSGRQFSNSRSEMNVSTLELGDSALYLCASSLEGASSYEQYFGPGTRLTVT.

V usage is TRBV5-1 and J usage is TRBJ2-3; the match to TRBD2 covers 7 bases. This CDR3 contains 13 residues. Germline assignment: CDR1 SGHRS and CDR2 YFSETQ. The V and J ends lost 5 bases and 4 bases, in that order; junction bases with no gene match: 4. Here the CDR3 reads CASSRGESDTQYF. The CDR3 DNA reads as TGCGCCAGCAGTCGGGGGGAGTCAGATACGCAGTATTTT.

This clonotype was seen more than once but under ten times. The V gene is TRBV20-1, the J gene TRBJ1-4; perhaps TRBD1 as D (5 bases). Per the germline V gene, CDR1 is DFQATT and CDR2 is SNEGSKA (reference sequence). The CDR3 sequence is 13 residues long. V lost 6 bases and J 8 bases, leaving 16 bases between the germline ends. CDR3 DNA: TGCAGTGCCTCGGGGCGCTCGGGCGAAAAACTGTTTTTT. Amino acid sequence: CSASGRSGEKLFF.

The chain employs TRBV5-1 and TRBJ2-3, with 7 bases lining up with TRBD2. CDR1 is SGHRS and CDR2 is YFSETQ in the germline V gene. J was trimmed by 4 bases and V by 1 base; bases with no gene match: 3. The CDR3 extends over 14 amino acids. CDR3 DNA sequence: TGCGCCAGCAGCTTGTCGACTAGCTCAGATACGCAGTATTTT. Translated: CASSLSTSSDTQYF.

This clonotype has a handful of counts. The V call is TRBV7-2, the J call TRBJ2-7; TRBD2 agrees at 8 bases. From germline, CDR1 is SGHTA and CDR2 FQGNSA. CDR3 length: 14 residues. J gave up 1 base and V 5 bases, and 4 bases lay outside the gene matches. CDR3 sequence reads: CASSRLAFSYEQYF. The CDR3 coding sequence is TGTGCCAGCAGCCGACTAGCGTTTTCCTACGAGCAGTACTTC. Full variable domain (outside the CDR3, taken from reference TRBV7-2 and TRBJ2-7): GAGVSQSPSNKVTEKGKDVELRCDPISGHTALYWYRQSLGQGLEFLIYFQGNSAPDKSGLPSDRFSAERTGGSVSTLTIQRTQQEDSAVYLCASSRLAFSYEQYFGPGTRLTVT.

This clonotype was observed a handful of times. The V gene is TRBV11-2, the J gene TRBJ1-1; D not certain. Trimming removed 4 bases at V and 1 base at J, with 13 bases between. CDR3 size: 15 residues. Germline values: CDR1 SGHAT, CDR2 FQNNGV. The CDR3 nucleotides are TGTGCCAGCAGCTCCGCGATGGCGGGGAACACTGAAGCTTTCTTT. Translated: CASSSAMAGNTEAFF.

The chain recombines TRBV10-1 with TRBJ2-1; D is unresolved. This CDR3 contains 15 residues. V dropped 0 bases and J dropped 5 bases, with 11 bases sitting between them. Germline CDR1 reads WNHNN; CDR2 reads SYGVQD (reference sequence). The CDR3: CASSESNGLDNEQFF. The DNA for the CDR3 is TGCGCCAGCAGTGAGTCTAACGGCCTCGACAATGAGCAGTTCTTC.

This clonotype has just a few counts. V is TRBV6-1 and J is TRBJ1-2; D may be TRBD1 (5 bases). The CDR3 runs to 15 residues. Trimming left V 8 bases short and J 3 bases short, with 19 bases between. Germline CDR1 and CDR2: MNHNS and SASEGT. CDR3 nucleotide sequence: TGTGCCAGCCGTAAGACCGGGACGGGGGACTATGGCTACACCTTC. The encoded protein is CASRKTGTGDYGYTF.